Following are 22 T cell receptor beta chains from one sample sequenced in a study of memory CD4+ T cells and cytomegalovirus serostatus. Method: immunoSEQ multiplex PCR; TCRdb's copy keeps in-frame clones and lacks some. The profile covers more than 45,000 clones, with 82% appearing a single time and 0.5% to 0.6% taken by the ten largest. The sort gate was single viable CD3+CD4+CD8-CD45RO+ cells for memory CD4+ T cells. The specimen sequenced was memory CD4+ T cells from blood. Receptors were obtained from an adult in good health and CMV-seronegative.

V gene TRBV5-1 combines with J gene TRBJ1-1; no reliable D call. The germline V gene encodes CDR1 SGHRS and CDR2 YFSETQ. The CDR3 loop spans 13 amino acids. The CDR3 nucleotides read TGCGCAACCAGCAGTAGTTCGGGTGTGGGAGCTTTCTTT. Encoded protein: CATSSSSGVGAFF.

The CDR3 nucleotides are TGCAGCGTTGACCGGACGGGGAAGGAGACCCAGTACTTC. It is translated as CSVDRTGKETQYF. The chain is built from TRBV29-1 and TRBJ2-5, with a possible D match to TRBD2 (5 bases). This CDR3 has 13 residues. Trimming stripped 3 bases from V and 5 bases from J, with 13 bases between. Germline loops: CDR1 SQVTM, CDR2 ANQGSEA.

The rearrangement links TRBV5-6 to TRBJ2-1; TRBD1 matches at 8 bases. CDR3 size: 19 residues. V lost 0 bases and J lost 6; bases outside the gene matches: 17. Germline V gives CDR1 SGHDT, CDR2 YYEEEE. CDR3 loop: CASSLELLRGQGGGNEQFF. CDR3 nucleotide sequence: TGTGCCAGCAGCTTGGAGCTGCTCAGGGGGCAAGGAGGGGGCAATGAGCAGTTCTTC. Variable domain in full (rest from reference TRBV5-6 and TRBJ2-1): DAGVTQSPTHLIKTRGQQVTLRCSPKSGHDTVSWYQQALGQGPQFIFQYYEEEERQRGNFPDRFSGHQFPNYSSELNVNALLLGDSALYLCASSLELLRGQGGGNEQFFGPGTRLTVL.

Note on this clone: Its ends do not fully match the called genes, so a read error is possible. V is TRBV2 and J is TRBJ1-1, with D hard to call. CDR1 and CDR2 (germline): SNHLY, FYNNEI. The CDR3 covers 14 residues. The CDR3 is CASLFKVGNAEAFF. CDR3 nucleotide sequence: TGTGCCAGCCTTTTTAAGGTTGGGAACGCTGAAGCTTTCTTT.

This chain uses TRBV5-1 with TRBJ2-7; D tentatively reads TRBD1 or TRBD2 (5 bases each). Deletions cut 4 bases from V and 3 bases from J, with 14 bases between. The germline V gene has CDR1 SGHRS and CDR2 YFSETQ. The CDR3 has 14 amino acids. Here the CDR3 DNA reads TGCGCCAGCAGCCCGAGACGGGACGGCTACGAGCAGTACTTC. Translating it yields CASSPRRDGYEQYF.

This clone has just a few counts. CDR3 loop: CAISDGDFQPQHF. CDR3 coding DNA: TGTGCCATCAGTGATGGAGATTTCCAGCCCCAGCATTTT. This chain uses TRBV10-3 with TRBJ1-5, with D unresolved. Germline V gene sequence: CDR1 ENHRY, CDR2 SYGVKD. The CDR3 totals 13 residues. The V gene lost 3 bases and the J gene lost 7 bases, with 10 bases spanning the gap.

The CDR3 DNA reads TGTGCCAGCAGGTCGCTTGGCGTTAGGGACGTAGACACAGATACGCAGTATTTT. Translated: CASRSLGVRDVDTDTQYF. This chain uses TRBV28 with TRBJ2-3, with D possibly called TRBD1 or TRBD2 (5 bases each). Trimming removed 6 bases from V and 2 bases from J, with 24 bases in between. The germline gives CDR1 MDHEN, CDR2 SYDVKM. This CDR3 has 18 amino acids. The variable domain in full, completed from reference TRBV28 and TRBJ2-3, reads DVKVTQSSRYLVKRTGEKVFLECVQDMDHENMFWYRQDPGLGLRLIYFSYDVKMKEKGDIPEGYSVSREKKERFSLILESASTNQTSMYLCASRSLGVRDVDTDTQYFGPGTRLTVL.

V and J are TRBV10-3 and TRBJ1-2; 9 bases fit TRBD1. The CDR3 sequence is 15 residues long. Per the germline V gene, CDR1 is ENHRY and CDR2 is SYGVKD. Losses at the gene ends were 6 bases for V and 7 bases for J; bases not matched to a gene: 12. The CDR3 DNA reads TGTGCCATCAGAGCCGGGACAGGGCTACCTGGTGGCTACACCTTC. This encodes CAIRAGTGLPGGYTF.

This clone was seen a single time. V usage is TRBV29-1 and J usage is TRBJ1-1; TRBD1 is a possible D gene (5 bases). Trimming took 7 bases from V and 3 from J, leaving 15 bases between them. The length of the CDR3 is 13 residues. The germline V gene encodes CDR1 SQVTM and CDR2 ANQGSEA. The CDR3 loop is CSAGTGTDTEAFF. CDR3 nucleotides: TGCAGCGCCGGGACCGGCACCGACACTGAAGCTTTCTTT.

This chain joins TRBV7-6 and TRBJ2-2; TRBD1 matches at 7 bases. Germline assignment: CDR1 SGHVS and CDR2 FNYEAQ. This CDR3 spans 16 amino acids. V dropped 3 bases and J dropped 0; count of bases not matched to a gene: 4. The CDR3 spells CASSLMTGTNTGELFF. The CDR3, as DNA: TGTGCCAGCAGCTTGATGACAGGGACGAACACCGGGGAGCTGTTTTTT. Filled out from reference TRBV7-6 and TRBJ2-2, the complete variable domain reads GAGVSQSPRYKVTKRGQDVALRCDPISGHVSLYWYRQALGQGPEFLTYFNYEAQQDKSGLPNDRFSAERPEGSISTLTIQRTEQRDSAMYRCASSLMTGTNTGELFFGEGSRLTVL.

This clone was seen a few times. The chain recombines TRBV6-4 with TRBJ1-6; D remains ambiguous. Germline CDR1 is MRHNA and CDR2 is SNTAGT. The CDR3 loop spans 15 amino acids. V was clipped by 0 bases and J by 11 bases, with 14 bases between them. Here the CDR3 DNA reads TGTGCCAGCAGTGACTCGTTTACTATGGACGCACCCCTCCACTTT. It yields the protein CASSDSFTMDAPLHF.

The chain joins TRBV6-1 to TRBJ1-1, with D perhaps matching TRBD1 (5 bases). Germline loops: CDR1 MNHNS, CDR2 SASEGT. V was cut by 4 bases and J by 5 bases, with 14 bases left in between. This CDR3 region has 14 residues. Here the CDR3 reads CASSGGDAGTEAFF. The CDR3 DNA is TGTGCCAGCAGTGGGGGGGACGCGGGAACTGAAGCTTTCTTT.

The rearrangement uses TRBV9 and TRBJ1-4, with 8 bases that match TRBD1. The ends lost 3 bases at V and 8 bases at J; junction bases unmatched: 9. The germline CDR1 and CDR2 sequences are SGDLS and YYNGEE. The CDR3 is made up of 15 amino acids. This CDR3 reads CASSERTGTREKLFF. DNA for the CDR3: TGTGCCAGCAGCGAGAGGACAGGGACGAGGGAAAAACTGTTTTTT.

This chain connects TRBV18 to TRBJ2-7, with TRBD1 matching over 7 bases. With V trimmed by 8 bases and J by 3 bases, 13 bases remained unmatched. Germline V gives CDR1 KGHSH, CDR2 LQKENI. This CDR3 comprises 15 residues. The DNA for the CDR3 is TGTGCCAGCACCATGACAGGGTTTAATAGCTACGAGCAGTACTTC. As protein: CASTMTGFNSYEQYF.

In this sample, this clone turned up a few times. The chain employs TRBV2 and TRBJ1-1; 7 positions agree with TRBD1. This CDR3 is 14 amino acids long. The germline CDR1 and CDR2 sequences are SNHLY and FYNNEI. J was trimmed by 6 bases and V by 4 bases; bases with no gene match: 8. The CDR3 DNA reads as TGTGCCAGCAGTGTACAGGGGCCTTGGGCTGAAGCTTTCTTT. Translated: CASSVQGPWAEAFF.

This clone has just one count. The chain links TRBV19 to TRBJ2-3, with TRBD1 matching 9 bases. The V segment lost 3 bases and the J segment 3 bases; nucleotides outside the gene matches: 10. There are 17 residues in the CDR3. CDR1 is LNHDA and CDR2 is SQIVND in the germline V gene (reference sequence). Written as DNA, the CDR3 is TGTGCCAGTAGTATGAGTCCCGGGACAGGGCTAACAGATACGCAGTATTTT. It is translated as CASSMSPGTGLTDTQYF. Full variable domain (remainder filled in from reference TRBV19 and TRBJ2-3): DGGITQSPKYLFRKEGQNVTLSCEQNLNHDAMYWYRQDPGQGLRLIYYSQIVNDFQKGDIAEGYSVSREKKESFPLTVTSAQKNPTAFYLCASSMSPGTGLTDTQYFGPGTRLTVL.

The chain carries TRBV6-1 and TRBJ1-6; D may be TRBD1 (5 bases). With 6 bases removed from V and 5 bases from J, the gap between germline ends came to 14 bases. Germline assignment: CDR1 MNHNS and CDR2 SASEGT. The CDR3 runs to 15 residues. CDR3 sequence: CASSDWTTNNSPLHF. The CDR3 bases are TGTGCCAGCAGCGACTGGACAACTAATAATTCACCCCTCCACTTT.

The chain has TRBV19 and TRBJ1-6, with D possibly matching TRBD1 (6 bases). The ends were cut back, 4 bases at V and 0 bases at J, with 10 bases in the middle. This CDR3 contains 16 residues. The germline V gene has CDR1 LNHDA and CDR2 SQIVND (reference sequence). The CDR3 sequence is CASSNRDGSYNSPLHF. The CDR3 DNA reads TGTGCCAGTAGTAACAGGGACGGCTCCTATAATTCACCCCTCCACTTT.

The chain employs TRBV4-3 and TRBJ1-1; no reliable D call. Germline CDR1 is LGHNA and CDR2 is YSLEER. The germline V and J ends were trimmed by 4 bases and 3 bases, with 18 bases remaining between them. The CDR3 runs to 16 residues. The CDR3 bases are TGCGCCAGCAGCCGAGGGATTGGAGGGTTGGACACTGAAGCTTTCTTT. Protein sequence: CASSRGIGGLDTEAFF.

The V gene is TRBV6-1, the J gene TRBJ1-2, with TRBD1 identical over 8 bases. The CDR3 is 16 amino acids. Germline V gene sequence: CDR1 MNHNS, CDR2 SASEGT. V lost 0 bases to trimming and J lost 5 bases; unmatched junction nucleotides: 8. Here the CDR3 DNA reads TGTGCCAGCAGTGAAGCGGCCAGGGGGCGAGGTTATGGCTACACCTTC. The encoded protein is CASSEAARGRGYGYTF.

This chain joins TRBV30 and TRBJ2-1; 10 bases agree with TRBD2. Germline V lookup: CDR1 GTSNPN, CDR2 SVGIG (reference sequence). This CDR3 spans 14 amino acids. V lost 4 bases, J lost 3 bases, and 3 bases stayed unmatched. CDR3 region: CAWKTSGRYNEQFF. Written as DNA, the CDR3 is TGTGCCTGGAAGACTAGCGGGCGCTACAATGAGCAGTTCTTC. The full variable domain, in which reference TRBV30 and TRBJ2-1 provide the parts outside the CDR3, is SQTIHQWPATLVQPVGSPLSLECTVEGTSNPNLYWYRQAAGRGLQLLFYSVGIGQISSEVPQNLSASRPQDRQFILSSKKLLLSDSGFYLCAWKTSGRYNEQFFGPGTRLTVL.

This CDR3 is CASSPRGGDSPTPYGYTF. The DNA for the CDR3 is TGTGCCAGCTCACCACGGGGGGGGGACTCGCCAACACCTTATGGCTACACCTTC. The V call is TRBV18, the J call TRBJ1-2; a possible D gene is TRBD1 (5 bases). CDR3 length: 18 residues. V shed 1 base and J shed 5 bases, with 23 bases lying between them. Per germline, CDR1 KGHSH and CDR2 LQKENI.